This TCR beta chain was retrieved from a study of blood T cell repertoires in COVID-19. Turning to the study itself: The samples span acute and convalescent COVID-19 from the United States, Italy and Spain. T cells, B-cell-depleted T cells, or PBMCs supplied cDNA or gDNA.

Source study methods: Scientists estimated how many nucleated cells there were by amplifying reference gene primers. The protocol was immunoSEQ multiplex PCR, while the TCRdb copy is restricted to in-frame clones and leaves out a portion. That table furnishes V, J and clone size, whereas the DNA furnished D and trimming. The sample gives some 97,000 clones, almost 80% of which show up once; roughly 12% is in the top ten. The CDR3 sequence is 14 residues long. CDR1 LNHDA and CDR2 SQIVND come from the germline V gene (reference sequence). With 3 bases removed from V and 3 bases from J, the gap between germline ends came to 11 bases. This clone was detected a few times.

The source material was peripheral blood. This clonotype was obtained from a woman aged 70-85 years with acute or convalescent COVID-19. The gene calls are TRBV19 and TRBJ1-2, with D tentatively TRBD1 (5 bases). The CDR3 spells CASSMAGLDYGYTF. CDR3 sequence (DNA): TGTGCCAGTAGTATGGCAGGGTTAGACTATGGCTACACCTTC.